The source of this T cell receptor (beta chain) is a study of early T cells in non-severe SARS-CoV-2 infection. Study overall: Bulk RNA from unsorted whole blood was sequenced; chains were unpaired. General study points: VDJdb matching favored anti-spike CD8 responses, missing private and CD4 specificities.

CDR3 size: 15 residues. After removal of 5 bases from V and 5 bases from J, the junction contained 8 bases not matched to a gene. Germline values: CDR1 LGHNA, CDR2 YSLEER. The library protocol tagged individual cDNA molecules with unique molecular identifiers. Using its own MiXCR run on the 5' RACE reads, TCRdb lists one record per CDR3 protein. Altogether 30,000 to 35,000 distinct CDR3 sequences are present, under 5.5% being singletons, with the ten largest covering 7.5% to 10%. The sample holds many counts of this clonotype. What it binds is unknown. The V and J genes are TRBV4-3 and TRBJ2-5, with TRBD2 identical over 10 bases. The receptor's source is an adult who was a healthcare worker with PCR-confirmed SARS-CoV-2 infection or an uninfected control (not recorded which). The sequenced sample consisted of whole blood. DNA for the CDR3: TGCGCCAGCAGCGTAAGCGGGGGGGCCTTGGAGACCCAGTACTTC. Protein product: CASSVSGGALETQYF.